Shown below are 15 T cell receptor beta chains from a single sample sequenced in a study of T cell changes during pregnancy in multiple sclerosis. Method: immunoSEQ multiplex PCR; TCRdb's copy keeps in-frame clones and lacks some. This sample has around 50,000 clones, with 90% to 95% found just once. This sample comprised CD4+ T cells from peripheral blood mononuclear cells, obtained in the first trimester of pregnancy. These receptors all come from a female donor with multiple sclerosis, enrolled in a pregnancy study.

CDR3 protein: CASSMVMVTSSYEQYF. Written as DNA, the CDR3 is TGTGCCAGTAGTATGGTTATGGTAACGAGCTCCTACGAGCAGTACTTC. The chain recombines TRBV19 with TRBJ2-7; D gene unclear. The CDR3 consists of 16 residues. Germline CDR1 reads LNHDA; CDR2 reads SQIVND (reference sequence). Trimming pared 3 bases from V and 0 bases from J, leaving 15 bases between.

J is TRBJ1-6 and V is TRBV5-6; 9 nucleotides match TRBD1. The CDR3 length is 17 residues. The V segment lost 6 bases and the J segment 10 bases; nucleotides outside the gene matches: 17. Per the germline V gene, CDR1 is SGHDT and CDR2 is YYEEEE. The DNA for the CDR3 is TGTGCCAGCACCCGGGTCGTCGGACAGGGGATCGGATCACCCCTCCACTTT. Protein: CASTRVVGQGIGSPLHF.

This chain uses TRBV27 with TRBJ1-6; 9 positions match TRBD1. The germline gives CDR1 MNHEY, CDR2 SMNVEV (reference sequence). The trim removed 5 bases at V and 0 bases at J, leaving 2 bases unmatched. This CDR3 is built from 16 residues. Written as DNA, the CDR3 is TGTGCCAGCAGTCGACAGGGGGGCTCCTATAATTCACCCCTCCACTTT. Amino acid sequence: CASSRQGGSYNSPLHF.

The chain combines TRBV11-3 with TRBJ2-2, with 9 bases lining up with TRBD1. With 5 bases clipped from V and 2 bases from J, the junction kept 6 bases outside the gene matches. Germline CDR1 reads SGHNT; CDR2 reads YENEEA. CDR3 length equals 16 residues. CDR3 loop: CASSPRTGDNTGELFF. The CDR3 nucleotides are TGTGCCAGCAGCCCTAGGACAGGGGACAACACCGGGGAGCTGTTTTTT.

This chain links TRBV13 with TRBJ2-7, with 8 bases aligning to TRBD1. J lost 1 base, V lost 4 bases, and 18 bases had no gene match. The CDR3 runs 19 residues. Germline V gene lookup returns CDR1 PRHDT and CDR2 FYEKMQ (reference sequence). The CDR3 nucleotides are TGTGCCAGCAGCTACTCCGCAACCAGCCTCGGGACAGGTTCCTACGAGCAGTACTTC. Encoded protein: CASSYSATSLGTGSYEQYF.

V usage is TRBV11-2 and J usage is TRBJ2-7, with D unresolved. The CDR3 contains 12 residues. The V gene lost 2 bases and the J gene lost 1 base, with 3 bases spanning the gap. Germline-derived CDR1 and CDR2 are SGHAT and FQNNGV. The CDR3 spells CASSLLSYEQYF. The CDR3 DNA follows: TGTGCCAGCAGCTTATTATCCTACGAGCAGTACTTC.

This rearrangement joins TRBV2 to TRBJ2-2; tentative D call: TRBD1 (6 bases). V was cut by 5 bases and J by 2 bases, with 12 bases left in between. The length of the CDR3 is 15 residues. Germline lookup yields CDR1 SNHLY and CDR2 FYNNEI. The CDR3 here is CASSPGTPNTGELFF. The CDR3 DNA reads TGTGCCAGCAGTCCCGGGACACCAAACACCGGGGAGCTGTTTTTT.

This sequence joins TRBV11-2 and TRBJ1-2; 8 bases map to TRBD1. Germline-derived CDR1 and CDR2 are SGHAT and FQNNGV. The V gene end was trimmed by 4 bases and the J gene end by 4 bases; junction bases not matched to a gene: 11. This CDR3 has 16 amino acids. In DNA form, the CDR3 reads TGTGCCAGCAGCTCATTCAGGACAGGGTATTCCTATGGCTACACCTTC. Its translation: CASSSFRTGYSYGYTF.

This clone has only one observation. The final CDR3 position lacks the conserved phenylalanine or tryptophan, pointing to a likely read error. This chain joins TRBV6-5 and TRBJ1-1; TRBD1 is a possible D gene (6 bases). V was trimmed by 0 bases and J by 5 bases, leaving 13 bases between them. The CDR3 spans 15 residues. CDR1 is MNHEY, CDR2 SVGAGI, per germline. In DNA, the CDR3 is TGTGCCAGCAGTTACTCAGGGGACATTGGTACTGAAGCTTTCCTT. It yields the protein CASSYSGDIGTEAFL.

The J gene is TRBJ2-3, the V gene TRBV27; TRBD1 is a possible D gene (6 bases). The CDR3 has 14 amino acids. CDR1 is MNHEY, CDR2 SMNVEV, per germline (reference sequence). The V end lost 5 bases, the J end lost 4 bases, and 13 bases lay between the germline ends. The CDR3 sequence: CASSRGTPADTQYF. The CDR3 DNA follows: TGTGCCAGCAGTCGAGGGACACCAGCAGATACGCAGTATTTT.

Comment on this clone: Sequence at one end of the junction differs from germline and may be a read error. The rearrangement uses TRBV9 and TRBJ1-1; D gene ambiguous. There are 15 residues in the CDR3. From germline, CDR1 is SGDLS and CDR2 YYNGEE. The CDR3 region is CASSVGAALKTEAFF. The CDR3 nucleotides read TGTGCCAGCAGCGTAGGAGCGGCCCTGAAGACTGAAGCTTTCTTT. The full variable domain, completed using reference TRBV9 and TRBJ1-1, is DSGVTQTPKHLITATGQRVTLRCSPRSGDLSVYWYQQSLDQGLQFLIQYYNGEERAKGNILERFSAQQFPDLHSELNLSSLELGDSALYFCASSVGAALKTEAFFGQGTRLTVV.

The chain is built from TRBV25-1 and TRBJ2-3; TRBD1 aligns across 8 bases. Trimming took 2 bases from V and 3 from J; bases not matched to a gene: 1. The CDR3 spans 14 residues. Germline V gene sequence: CDR1 MGHDK, CDR2 SYGVNS. CDR3 in DNA: TGTGCCAGCAGTGAAGGACAGGGTACAGATACGCAGTATTTT. It specifies CASSEGQGTDTQYF.

V gene TRBV5-4 combines with J gene TRBJ2-1; no clear D gene. CDR3 length: 15 amino acids. The V and J ends lost 1 base and 1 base respectively, with 9 bases between them. Germline V gene lookup returns CDR1 SGHNT and CDR2 YYREEE (reference sequence). The CDR3 reads CASSLRHQSYNEQFF. The CDR3 nucleotides are TGTGCCAGCAGCTTGCGACATCAATCCTACAATGAGCAGTTCTTC.

CDR3 sequence: CASSPFLGGKKGGETQYF. The CDR3 region has the DNA TGTGCCAGCAGCCCTTTTTTGGGGGGGAAAAAAGGAGGGGAGACCCAGTACTTC. The chain joins TRBV7-9 to TRBJ2-5; the match to TRBD2 covers 7 bases. Per the germline V gene, CDR1 is SEHNR and CDR2 is FQNEAQ (reference sequence). The CDR3 is 18 amino acids. V gave up 5 bases and J gave up 5 bases; unmatched junction bases: 20.

The chain has TRBV5-4 and TRBJ1-5; D is perhaps TRBD1 (6 bases). Trimming removed 4 bases from V and 4 bases from J, with 12 bases in between. The CDR3 is 14 residues long. The V gene's germline CDR1 is SGHNT and CDR2 YYREEE (reference sequence). The CDR3 reads CASSRGGGNQPQHF. CDR3 coding DNA: TGTGCCAGCAGCCGGGGAGGGGGTAATCAGCCCCAGCATTTT.